This section outlines one T cell receptor (beta chain) sequence together with its context. What it binds is not known. The data stem from a study of graft-versus-host responses after intestinal transplantation. Study context: Each of the recipients got a multivisceral, liver-intestinal, or isolated intestinal transplant. Tacrolimus and steroids were given for three to four years to all recipients after anti-thymocyte globulin induction. General study results and limits: Recipient-marrow GvH clones were detected, some having first appeared in ileum or blood.

Clones were sequenced by immunoSEQ multiplex PCR, and TCRdb holds only the in-frame ones, with some missing. The table records tens of thousands of clones, 75% to 95% of them present only once. Trimming took 1 base from V and 9 from J; bases not matched to a gene: 9. Germline-derived CDR1 and CDR2 are SGHVS and FQNEAQ. The CDR3 is 15 residues long. This sequence was found in a human patient who received an intestinal transplant, so some T cells may come from the graft donor. Sequenced material: PBMCs, taken nearly 670 days after intestinal transplant. The chain joins TRBV7-8 to TRBJ2-7; 10 positions agree with TRBD1. Written as DNA, the CDR3 is TGTGCCAGCAGCTTAGAAAAGAAGACAGGGGGCGGGCAGTACTTC. It encodes CASSLEKKTGGGQYF.